Listed here are 7 T cell receptor beta chains from one sample, sequenced in a study of T cells in Graves' hyperthyroidism and ophthalmopathy. RNA transcripts provided the source from which TCR beta CDR3 regions were amplified. The study used the HTBI primer set for a first-round RT-PCR of the TCR CDR3. MiXCR was run by TCRdb on the multiplex PCR reads, yielding one entry per CDR3 protein. The sample holds 500,000 to 800,000 distinct CDR3 sequences, about 14% seen once. The material sequenced was blood. The source is a woman aged 50 to 65 with Graves' ophthalmopathy.

The V and J genes are TRBV15 and TRBJ2-3, with 12 bases fitting TRBD2. The ends lost 0 bases at V and 5 bases at J; junction bases unmatched: 6. Germline V gives CDR1 LNHNV, CDR2 YYDKDF (reference sequence). This CDR3 is 17 amino acids long. CDR3 sequence (DNA): TGTGCCACCAGCAGAGAGACTAGCGGGAGCGGGGTAGATACGCAGTATTTT. Its translation is CATSRETSGSGVDTQYF.

In its sample, this clonotype was seen a few times. The rearrangement joins TRBV6-2 or TRBV6-3 to TRBJ2-3; 12 bases agree with TRBD2. V was pared by 8 bases and J by 6 bases, with 12 bases of the junction left unmatched. Germline V gene data show CDR1 as MNHEY and CDR2 as SVGEGT. This CDR3 comprises 16 residues. CDR3 sequence: CASRLAGEAGSDTQYF. In DNA, the CDR3 is TGTGCCAGCCGACTAGCGGGAGAAGCGGGCTCTGATACGCAGTATTTT.

This clonotype was detected ten times or more. This chain joins TRBV2 and TRBJ1-2, with D tentatively TRBD1 (6 bases). CDR3 length: 12 residues. Germline CDR1 SNHLY, CDR2 FYNNEI. V was trimmed by 7 bases and J by 8 bases, leaving 14 bases between them. CDR3 DNA sequence: TGTGCCAGCAAAGGGGGTAATCCGGGCTACACCTTC. It specifies CASKGGNPGYTF.

About this clonotype itself: Just one base apart from a much larger clone, this may be a read error. The V call is TRBV27, the J call TRBJ1-5; a weak D match, TRBD1 (5 bases). The V gene lost 0 bases and the J gene lost 1 base, with 19 bases spanning the gap. In germline, CDR1 is MNHEY, CDR2 SMNVEV (reference sequence). This CDR3 spans 19 amino acids. CDR3 region: CASSLSDPGTTLSNQPQHF. The DNA for the CDR3 is TGTGCCAGCAGTTTATCCGACCCCGGGACGACCTTAAGCAATCAGCCCCAGCATTTT.

This chain connects TRBV19 to TRBJ2-7; D may be TRBD2 (6 bases). Per the germline V gene, CDR1 is LNHDA and CDR2 is SQIVND (reference sequence). This CDR3 has 14 residues. The V end lost 3 bases, the J end lost 3 bases, and 12 bases lay between the germline ends. The CDR3 coding sequence is TGTGCCAGTAGTATGGGACTGGAAGACTACGAGCAGTACTTC. Its translation is CASSMGLEDYEQYF.

A few counts support this clonotype. A much larger clone lies a single base off, so this may be a read error. The chain combines TRBV2 with TRBJ2-1; maybe TRBD2 (5 bases). Germline CDR1 and CDR2: SNHLY and FYNNEI. This CDR3 comprises 13 residues. CDR3 coding DNA: TGTGCCAGCAGTCCCCGCGGGTACAATGAGCAGTCCTTC. Its translation is CASSPRGYNEQSF. The full variable domain, completed using reference TRBV2 and TRBJ2-1, is EPEVTQTPSHQVTQMGQEVILRCVPISNHLYFYWYRQILGQKVEFLVSFYNNEISEKSEIFDDQFSVERPDGSNFTLKIRSTKLEDSAMYFCASSPRGYNEQSFGPGTRLTVL.

The chain couples TRBV24-1 to TRBJ2-5, with D perhaps matching TRBD2 (5 bases). Germline assignment: CDR1 KGHDR and CDR2 SFDVKD. The CDR3 totals 15 residues. The V gene lost 0 bases and the J gene lost 2 bases, with 9 bases spanning the gap. The CDR3 spells CATSDLVSGQETQYF. DNA for the CDR3: TGTGCCACCAGTGATTTGGTCAGCGGACAAGAGACCCAGTACTTC.